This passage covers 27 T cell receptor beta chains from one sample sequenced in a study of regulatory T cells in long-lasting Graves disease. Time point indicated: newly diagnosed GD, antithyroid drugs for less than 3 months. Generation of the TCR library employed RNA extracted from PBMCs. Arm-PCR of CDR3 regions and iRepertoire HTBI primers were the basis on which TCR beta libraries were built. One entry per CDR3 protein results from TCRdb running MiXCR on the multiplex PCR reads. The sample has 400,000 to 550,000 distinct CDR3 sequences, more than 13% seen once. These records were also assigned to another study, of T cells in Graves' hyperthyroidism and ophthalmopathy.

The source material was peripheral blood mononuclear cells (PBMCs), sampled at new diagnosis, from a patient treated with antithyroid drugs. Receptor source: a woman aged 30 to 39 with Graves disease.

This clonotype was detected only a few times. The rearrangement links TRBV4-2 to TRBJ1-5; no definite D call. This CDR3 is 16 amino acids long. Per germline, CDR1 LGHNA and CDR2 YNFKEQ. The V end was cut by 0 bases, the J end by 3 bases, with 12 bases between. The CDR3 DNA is TGTGCCAGCAGCCAAGAAGGTGGGAGGGTCAATCAGCCCCAGCATTTT. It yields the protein CASSQEGGRVNQPQHF.

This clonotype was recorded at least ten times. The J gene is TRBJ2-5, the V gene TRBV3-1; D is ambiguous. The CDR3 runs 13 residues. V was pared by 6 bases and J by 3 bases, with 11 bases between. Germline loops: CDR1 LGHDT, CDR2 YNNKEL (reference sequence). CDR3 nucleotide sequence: TGTGCCAGCAGAACCCGTTGGGAAGAGACCCAGTACTTC. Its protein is CASRTRWEETQYF.

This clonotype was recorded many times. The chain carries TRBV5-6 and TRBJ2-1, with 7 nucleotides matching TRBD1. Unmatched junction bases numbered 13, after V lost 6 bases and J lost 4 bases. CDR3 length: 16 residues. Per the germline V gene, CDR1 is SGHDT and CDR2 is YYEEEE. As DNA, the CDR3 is TGTGCCAGCAACAACAGGGGCCAGAACCCTTACAATGAGCAGTTCTTC. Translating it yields CASNNRGQNPYNEQFF. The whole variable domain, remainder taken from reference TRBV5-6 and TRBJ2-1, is DAGVTQSPTHLIKTRGQQVTLRCSPKSGHDTVSWYQQALGQGPQFIFQYYEEEERQRGNFPDRFSGHQFPNYSSELNVNALLLGDSALYLCASNNRGQNPYNEQFFGPGTRLTVL.

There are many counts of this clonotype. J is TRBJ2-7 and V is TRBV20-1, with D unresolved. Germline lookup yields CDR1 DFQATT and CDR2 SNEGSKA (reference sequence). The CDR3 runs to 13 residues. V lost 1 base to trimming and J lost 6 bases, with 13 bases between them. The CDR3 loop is CSARGAWDSEQYF. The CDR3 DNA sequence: TGCAGTGCTAGAGGTGCCTGGGATTCCGAGCAGTACTTC.

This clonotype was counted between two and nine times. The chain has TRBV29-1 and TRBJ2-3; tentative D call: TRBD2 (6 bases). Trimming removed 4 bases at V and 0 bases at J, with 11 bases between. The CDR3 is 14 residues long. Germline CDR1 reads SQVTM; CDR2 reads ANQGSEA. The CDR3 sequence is CSVGSGVSTDTQYF. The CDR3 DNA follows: TGCAGCGTTGGTAGCGGAGTTAGCACAGATACGCAGTATTTT.

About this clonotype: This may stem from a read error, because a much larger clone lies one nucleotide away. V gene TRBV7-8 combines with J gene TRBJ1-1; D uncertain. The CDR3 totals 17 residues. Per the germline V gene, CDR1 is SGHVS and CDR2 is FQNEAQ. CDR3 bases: TGTGCCAGCAGCTTAGCGCAAAGAGAAACGAAGAACACTGAAGCTTCCTTT. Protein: CASSLAQRETKNTEASF.

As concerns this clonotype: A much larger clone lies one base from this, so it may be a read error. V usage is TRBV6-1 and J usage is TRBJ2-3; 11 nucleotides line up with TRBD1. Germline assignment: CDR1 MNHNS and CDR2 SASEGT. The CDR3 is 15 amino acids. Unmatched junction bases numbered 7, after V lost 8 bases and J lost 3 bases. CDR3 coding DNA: TGTGCCAGCCCACCGGACAGGGGGCATACAGATACGCAGTATTTT. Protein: CASPPDRGHTDTQYF.

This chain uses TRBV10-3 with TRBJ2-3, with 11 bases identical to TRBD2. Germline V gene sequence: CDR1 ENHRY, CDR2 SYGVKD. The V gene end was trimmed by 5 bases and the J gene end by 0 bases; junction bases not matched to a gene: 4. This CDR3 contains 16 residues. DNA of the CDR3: TGTGCCATCAGTCCCGGGACTAGCGGCAGCACAGATACGCAGTATTTT. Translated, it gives CAISPGTSGSTDTQYF.

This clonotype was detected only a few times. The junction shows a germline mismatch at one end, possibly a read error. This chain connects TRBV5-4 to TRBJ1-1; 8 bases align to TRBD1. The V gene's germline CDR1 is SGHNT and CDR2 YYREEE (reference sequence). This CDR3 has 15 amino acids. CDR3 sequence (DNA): TGTGCCAGCAGCTCAGGGGGCTTAGCGAACACTGAAGCTCTCTTT. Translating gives CASSSGGLANTEALF.

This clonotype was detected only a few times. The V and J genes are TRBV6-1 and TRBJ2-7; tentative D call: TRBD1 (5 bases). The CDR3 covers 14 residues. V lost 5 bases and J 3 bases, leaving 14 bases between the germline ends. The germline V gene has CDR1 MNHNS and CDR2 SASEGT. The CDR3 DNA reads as TGTGCCAGCAGTAGGCAAGCAACAGGCTACGAGCAGTACTTC. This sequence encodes CASSRQATGYEQYF.

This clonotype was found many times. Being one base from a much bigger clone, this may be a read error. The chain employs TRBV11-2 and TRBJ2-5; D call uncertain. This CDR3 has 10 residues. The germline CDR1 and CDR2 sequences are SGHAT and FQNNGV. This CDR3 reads CASSIETQYF. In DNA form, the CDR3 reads TGTGCCAGCAGCATAGAGACCCAGTACTTC. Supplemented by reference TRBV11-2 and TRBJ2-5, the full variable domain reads EAGVAQSPRYKIIEKRQSVAFWCNPISGHATLYWYQQILGQGPKLLIQFQNNGVVDDSQLPKDRFSAERLKGVDSTLKIQPAKLEDSAVYLCASSIETQYFGPGTRLLVL.

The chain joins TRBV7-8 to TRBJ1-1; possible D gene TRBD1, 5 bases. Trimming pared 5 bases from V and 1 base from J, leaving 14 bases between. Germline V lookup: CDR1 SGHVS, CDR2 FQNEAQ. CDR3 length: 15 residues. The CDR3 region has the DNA TGTGCCAGCAGCCAGGAGGGACGGCCGAACACTGAAGCTTTCTTT. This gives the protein CASSQEGRPNTEAFF.

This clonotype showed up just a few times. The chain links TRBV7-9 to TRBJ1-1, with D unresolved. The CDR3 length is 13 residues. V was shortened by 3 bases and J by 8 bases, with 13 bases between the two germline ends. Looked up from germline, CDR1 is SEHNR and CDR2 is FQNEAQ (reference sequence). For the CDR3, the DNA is TGTGCCAGCAGCTTTATGTGGGCGCGGGAAGCTTTCTTT. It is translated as CASSFMWAREAFF.

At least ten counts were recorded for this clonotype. The CDR3 is CASSKGQLGETQYF. DNA of the CDR3: TGTGCCAGCAGCAAGGGACAGTTGGGAGAGACCCAGTACTTC. The chain employs TRBV11-3 and TRBJ2-5, with TRBD1 matching over 7 bases. V was clipped by 5 bases and J by 4 bases; unmatched bases: 7. Germline-derived CDR1 and CDR2 are SGHNT and YENEEA. There are 14 residues in the CDR3.

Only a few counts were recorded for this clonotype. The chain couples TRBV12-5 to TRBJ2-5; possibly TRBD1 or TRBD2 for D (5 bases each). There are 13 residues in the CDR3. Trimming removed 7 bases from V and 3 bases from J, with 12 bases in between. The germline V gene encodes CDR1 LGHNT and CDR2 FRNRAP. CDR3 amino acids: CASVGEMEETQYF. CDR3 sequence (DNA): TGTGCTAGTGTAGGGGAGATGGAAGAGACCCAGTACTTC. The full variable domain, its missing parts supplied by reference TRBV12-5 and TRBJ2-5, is DARVTQTPRHKVTEMGQEVTMRCQPILGHNTVFWYRQTMMQGLELLAYFRNRAPLDDSGMPKDRFSAEMPDATLATLKIQPSEPRDSAVYFCASVGEMEETQYFGPGTRLLVL.

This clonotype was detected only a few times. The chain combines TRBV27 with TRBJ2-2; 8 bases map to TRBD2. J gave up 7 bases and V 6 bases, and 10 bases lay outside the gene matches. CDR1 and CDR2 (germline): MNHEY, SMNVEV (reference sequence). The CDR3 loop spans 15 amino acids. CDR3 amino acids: CASRIGTSYSGELFF. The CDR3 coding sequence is TGTGCCAGCAGGATCGGGACTAGTTATAGCGGGGAGCTGTTTTTT.

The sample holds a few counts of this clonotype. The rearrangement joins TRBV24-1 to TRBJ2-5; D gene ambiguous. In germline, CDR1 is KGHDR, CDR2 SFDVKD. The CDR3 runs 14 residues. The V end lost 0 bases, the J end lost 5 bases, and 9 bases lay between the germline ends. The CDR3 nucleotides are TGTGCCACCAGTGATTTGGTTGAAGGGGAGACCCAGTACTTC. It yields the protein CATSDLVEGETQYF.

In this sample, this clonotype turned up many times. The chain's CDR3 is CASTTPDRGRTTGELFF. CDR3 nucleotide sequence: TGTGCCAGCACCACCCCCGACAGGGGGCGCACGACCGGGGAGCTGTTTTTT. The chain employs TRBV2 and TRBJ2-2; 10 bases align to TRBD1. This CDR3 contains 17 residues. Germline CDR1 and CDR2: SNHLY and FYNNEI. Unmatched junction bases numbered 13, after V lost 7 bases and J lost 5 bases. Full variable domain (outside the CDR3, taken from reference TRBV2 and TRBJ2-2): EPEVTQTPSHQVTQMGQEVILRCVPISNHLYFYWYRQILGQKVEFLVSFYNNEISEKSEIFDDQFSVERPDGSNFTLKIRSTKLEDSAMYFCASTTPDRGRTTGELFFGEGSRLTVL.

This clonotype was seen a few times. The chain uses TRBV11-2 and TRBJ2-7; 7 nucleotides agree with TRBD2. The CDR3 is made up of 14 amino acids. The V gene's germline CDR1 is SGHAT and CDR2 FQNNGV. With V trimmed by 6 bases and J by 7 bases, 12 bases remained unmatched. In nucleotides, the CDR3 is TGTGCCAGCAGTGGAGCGGGGCTAGGCTGGGAGCAGTACTTC. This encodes CASSGAGLGWEQYF.

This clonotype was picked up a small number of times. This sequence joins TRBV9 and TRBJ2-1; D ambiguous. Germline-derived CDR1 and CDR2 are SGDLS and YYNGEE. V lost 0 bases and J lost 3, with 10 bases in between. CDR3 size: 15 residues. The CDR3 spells CASSVGPGLYNEQFF. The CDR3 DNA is TGTGCCAGCAGCGTAGGCCCGGGCCTCTACAATGAGCAGTTCTTC.

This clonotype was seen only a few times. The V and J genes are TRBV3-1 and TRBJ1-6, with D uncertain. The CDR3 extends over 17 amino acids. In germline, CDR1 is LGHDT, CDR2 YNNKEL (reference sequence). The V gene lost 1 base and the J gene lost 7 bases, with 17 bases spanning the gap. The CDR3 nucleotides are TGTGCCAGCAGCCAAGTATTCTCGGTTCGGACCAATTCACCCCTCCACTTT. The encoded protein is CASSQVFSVRTNSPLHF.

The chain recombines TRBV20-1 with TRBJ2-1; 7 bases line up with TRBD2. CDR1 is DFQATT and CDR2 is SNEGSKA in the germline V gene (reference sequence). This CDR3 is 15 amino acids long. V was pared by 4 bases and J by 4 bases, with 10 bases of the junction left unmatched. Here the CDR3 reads CSATRGSGGYNEQFF. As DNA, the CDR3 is TGCAGTGCTACTCGCGGGAGCGGAGGGTACAATGAGCAGTTCTTC.

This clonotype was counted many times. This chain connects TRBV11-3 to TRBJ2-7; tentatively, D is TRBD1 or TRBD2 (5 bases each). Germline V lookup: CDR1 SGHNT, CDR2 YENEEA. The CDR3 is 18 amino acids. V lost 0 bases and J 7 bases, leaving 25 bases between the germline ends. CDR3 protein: CASSLDSGARVLTGEQYF. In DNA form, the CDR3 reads TGTGCCAGCAGCTTAGACTCCGGTGCCAGGGTGTTAACGGGAGAGCAGTACTTC. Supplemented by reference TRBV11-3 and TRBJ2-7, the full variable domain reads EAGVVQSPRYKIIEKKQPVAFWCNPISGHNTLYWYLQNLGQGPELLIRYENEEAVDDSQLPKDRFSAERLKGVDSTLKIQPAELGDSAVYLCASSLDSGARVLTGEQYFGPGTRLTVT.

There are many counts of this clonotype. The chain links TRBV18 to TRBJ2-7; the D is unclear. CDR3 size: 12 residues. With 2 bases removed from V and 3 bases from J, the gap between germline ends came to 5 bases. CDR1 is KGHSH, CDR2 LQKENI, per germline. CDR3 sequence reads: CASSPAGYEQYF. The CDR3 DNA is TGTGCCAGCTCACCAGCAGGCTACGAGCAGTACTTC.

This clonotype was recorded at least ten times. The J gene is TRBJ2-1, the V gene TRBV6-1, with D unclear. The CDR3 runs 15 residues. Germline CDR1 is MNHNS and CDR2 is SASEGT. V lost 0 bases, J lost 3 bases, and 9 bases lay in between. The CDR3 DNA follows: TGTGCCAGCAGTGAAGCCTGGAGCAGCTACAATGAGCAGTTCTTC. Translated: CASSEAWSSYNEQFF.

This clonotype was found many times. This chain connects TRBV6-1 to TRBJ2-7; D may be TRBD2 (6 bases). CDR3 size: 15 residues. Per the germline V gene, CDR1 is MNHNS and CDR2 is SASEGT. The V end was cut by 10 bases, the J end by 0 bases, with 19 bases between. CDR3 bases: TGTGCCATAGACCGGGACTCGCCAAGCTCCTACGAGCAGTACTTC. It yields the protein CAIDRDSPSSYEQYF.

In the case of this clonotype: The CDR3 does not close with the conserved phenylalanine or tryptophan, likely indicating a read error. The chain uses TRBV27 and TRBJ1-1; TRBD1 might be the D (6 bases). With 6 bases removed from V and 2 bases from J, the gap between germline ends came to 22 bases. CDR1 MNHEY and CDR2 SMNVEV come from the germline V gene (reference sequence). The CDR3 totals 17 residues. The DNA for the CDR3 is TGTGCCAGCAGCCGATTTCGCACAACAGGGTACAACACTGAAGCTTTCTTG. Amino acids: CASSRFRTTGYNTEAFL.